The 22 T cell receptor beta chains presented below share a single source sample, sequenced in a study of cytomegalovirus exposure and HLA in healthy donors. The primer mix had 60 Vbeta and 13 Jbeta primers. Using immunoSEQ multiplex PCR, the repertoire was profiled, and TCRdb retains in-frame clones only, with some absent. Of some 80,000 clones listed, around 78% are singletons. The sample was PBMCs. These receptors came from a man aged 18 to 35 in good health and CMV-seropositive.

The chain couples TRBV6-5 to TRBJ2-7; the D gene is possibly TRBD2 (5 bases). Germline lookup yields CDR1 MNHEY and CDR2 SVGAGI. This CDR3 is 14 amino acids long. The V and J ends lost 0 bases and 1 base respectively, with 7 bases between them. Here the CDR3 DNA reads TGTGCCAGCAGTTACTCCGAGGGATCCTACGAGCAGTACTTC. It translates to CASSYSEGSYEQYF.

The gene calls are TRBV27 and TRBJ1-1; D gene unclear. Germline CDR1 MNHEY, CDR2 SMNVEV (reference sequence). V was trimmed by 3 bases and J by 6 bases, leaving 14 bases between them. CDR3 length equals 14 residues. This chain's CDR3 is CASSFQSDFPEAFF. In nucleotides, the CDR3 is TGTGCCAGCAGTTTTCAGAGCGATTTTCCTGAAGCTTTCTTT.

V is TRBV5-1 and J is TRBJ2-3, with 16 bases aligning to TRBD2. Germline CDR1 and CDR2: SGHRS and YFSETQ. The ends lost 4 bases at V and 6 bases at J; junction bases unmatched: 5. The length of the CDR3 is 16 residues. The CDR3 here is CASSGGLAGGGDTQYF. CDR3 nucleotides: TGCGCCAGCAGCGGGGGACTAGCGGGAGGGGGTGATACGCAGTATTTT.

The V and J genes are TRBV28 and TRBJ1-1, with no clear D. This CDR3 is 10 amino acids long. Germline V gene lookup returns CDR1 MDHEN and CDR2 SYDVKM. V was cut by 7 bases and J by 5 bases, with 5 bases left in between. Here the CDR3 reads CASINTEAFF. The CDR3 nucleotides are TGTGCCAGCATTAATACTGAAGCTTTCTTT.

The gene calls are TRBV15 and TRBJ2-7, with TRBD2 matching 9 bases. Looked up from germline, CDR1 is LNHNV and CDR2 is YYDKDF (reference sequence). The V gene end was trimmed by 9 bases and the J gene end by 2 bases; junction bases not matched to a gene: 5. The CDR3 contains 13 residues. CDR3: CATQLAGPYEQYF. CDR3 sequence (DNA): TGTGCCACACAGCTAGCGGGACCCTACGAGCAGTACTTC.

This clone turned up a few times. The rearrangement uses TRBV4-1 and TRBJ2-1, with a tentative D call TRBD2 (5 bases). V lost 6 bases to trimming and J lost 2 bases, with 14 bases between them. There are 15 residues in the CDR3. Per the germline V gene, CDR1 is MGHRA and CDR2 is YSYEKL. This chain's CDR3 is CASRPATGTYNEQFF. The CDR3 DNA sequence: TGCGCCAGCAGACCGGCGACCGGGACCTACAATGAGCAGTTCTTC.

The table lists this clone with a count of one. The V and J genes are TRBV5-1 and TRBJ2-7; maybe TRBD2 (7 bases). Germline CDR1 reads SGHRS; CDR2 reads YFSETQ. V dropped 3 bases and J dropped 4 bases, with 14 bases sitting between them. The CDR3 runs to 14 residues. The CDR3 here is CASSSVGGRYEQYF. DNA for the CDR3: TGCGCCAGCAGCTCCGTCGGGGGGCGATACGAGCAGTACTTC.

V gene TRBV2 combines with J gene TRBJ1-2; TRBD1 matches at 10 bases. The V gene end was trimmed by 11 bases and the J gene end by 4 bases; junction bases not matched to a gene: 7. CDR3 size: 13 residues. Germline CDR1 is SNHLY and CDR2 is FYNNEI. The CDR3 DNA reads TGTGCCGGGACGGGACAGGGGATCTATGGCTACACCTTC. Translating it yields CAGTGQGIYGYTF.

The genes are TRBV5-1 and TRBJ1-2, with D possibly being TRBD1 (6 bases). This CDR3 is 14 amino acids long. Germline CDR1 SGHRS, CDR2 YFSETQ. V gave up 0 bases and J gave up 0 bases, with 6 bases separating them. The CDR3 loop reads CASSLAGANYGYTF. CDR3 bases: TGCGCCAGCAGCTTGGCAGGGGCTAACTATGGCTACACCTTC.

This chain uses TRBV4-1 with TRBJ2-7, with 9 bases lining up with TRBD1. Trimming took 2 bases from V and 5 from J; bases not matched to a gene: 7. Germline V gives CDR1 MGHRA, CDR2 YSYEKL. This CDR3 is 15 amino acids long. The CDR3 loop is CASSQTPGTGHEQYF. CDR3 nucleotide sequence: TGCGCCAGCAGCCAAACCCCCGGGACAGGGCACGAGCAGTACTTC.

This sequence joins TRBV6-1 and TRBJ2-7; weak D call: TRBD1 (5 bases). Trimming took off 6 bases at V and 3 bases at J, with 9 bases between the two ends. The CDR3 is 12 amino acids. CDR1 MNHNS and CDR2 SASEGT come from the germline V gene. The chain's CDR3 is CASRGVDYEQYF. DNA of the CDR3: TGTGCCAGCAGAGGGGTCGACTACGAGCAGTACTTC.

The genes are TRBV6-5 and TRBJ1-5, with D perhaps TRBD1 (6 bases). CDR3 size: 15 residues. V lost 5 bases and J 0 bases, leaving 11 bases between the germline ends. CDR1 is MNHEY and CDR2 is SVGAGI in the germline V gene. CDR3 nucleotides: TGTGCCAGCAGTCGGCACAGGGATAGCAATCAGCCCCAGCATTTT. Its translation: CASSRHRDSNQPQHF.

V usage is TRBV11-2 and J usage is TRBJ1-5, with 9 positions matching TRBD1. The germline V gene encodes CDR1 SGHAT and CDR2 FQNNGV. The ends lost 5 bases at V and 1 base at J; junction bases unmatched: 0. The CDR3 sequence is 14 residues long. CDR3 region: CASSGTGSNQPQHF. The CDR3 DNA sequence: TGTGCCAGCAGCGGGACAGGGAGCAATCAGCCCCAGCATTTT.

This clone has just one count. This sequence joins TRBV4-1 and TRBJ2-7; D is ambiguous. V gave up 1 base and J gave up 2 bases, with 6 bases separating them. The germline V gene encodes CDR1 MGHRA and CDR2 YSYEKL. The CDR3 spans 13 residues. CDR3 nucleotide sequence: TGCGCCAGCAGCCAAGCGGTTGCCTACGAGCAGTACTTC. It encodes CASSQAVAYEQYF.

J is TRBJ1-1 and V is TRBV21-1. TRBV21-1 is a pseudogene segment. The CDR3 is 15 amino acids. CDR3 DNA: TGTGCCACCCACCGGGAGGGGCCGTGGAACGCTGAAGCTTTCTTT. Translation gives CATHREGPWNAEAFF.

As to this clone: The junction departs from the called germline gene at one end, perhaps through a read error. This rearrangement joins TRBV7-9 to TRBJ1-1; D not certain. CDR3 length: 13 residues. Germline-derived CDR1 and CDR2 are SEHNR and FQNEAQ (reference sequence). The CDR3 sequence is CASSRTGNAEAFF. For the CDR3, the DNA is TGTGCCAGCAGTAGGACGGGGAACGCTGAAGCTTTCTTT. The full variable domain, its missing parts supplied by reference TRBV7-9 and TRBJ1-1, is DTGVSQNPRHKITKRGQNVTFRCDPISEHNRLYWYRQTLGQGPEFLTYFQNEAQLEKSRLLSDRFSAERPKGSFSTLEIQRTEQGDSAMYLCASSRTGNAEAFFGQGTRLTVV.

The chain joins TRBV5-6 to TRBJ2-1, with D uncertain. The V end lost 0 bases, the J end lost 10 bases, and 11 bases lay between the germline ends. The CDR3 sequence is 13 residues long. In germline, CDR1 is SGHDT, CDR2 YYEEEE. CDR3 loop: CASSLGIDGEQFF. The DNA for the CDR3 is TGTGCCAGCAGCTTGGGGATTGACGGGGAGCAGTTCTTC.

The chain recombines TRBV9 with TRBJ1-1, with 7 bases lining up with TRBD1. This CDR3 region has 16 residues. Germline-derived CDR1 and CDR2 are SGDLS and YYNGEE. The V gene end was trimmed by 3 bases and the J gene end by 0 bases; junction bases not matched to a gene: 8. The chain's CDR3 is CASSARDSRLNTEAFF. CDR3 bases: TGTGCCAGCAGCGCAAGGGACAGCCGCCTGAACACTGAAGCTTTCTTT.

The DNA of the CDR3 is TGTGCCAGCACTCTAGCGGGCGGGAGGGAGACCCAGTACTTC. Its protein product is CASTLAGGRETQYF. The rearrangement uses TRBV7-4 and TRBJ2-5; TRBD2 matches at 8 bases. Per germline, CDR1 SGHVT and CDR2 SQSDAQ. This CDR3 region has 14 residues. J gave up 5 bases and V 7 bases, and 9 bases lay outside the gene matches.

This chain joins TRBV27 and TRBJ2-1; tentatively, D is TRBD1 (5 bases). The CDR3 has 12 residues. The germline V gene encodes CDR1 MNHEY and CDR2 SMNVEV (reference sequence). The V end lost 3 bases, the J end lost 10 bases, and 10 bases lay between the germline ends. For the CDR3, the DNA is TGTGCCAGCAGTTTTCTGGGGCGCGAGCAGTTCTTC. It yields the protein CASSFLGREQFF.

The rearrangement uses TRBV2 and TRBJ1-5, with TRBD1 identical over 7 bases. The CDR3 consists of 15 residues. The V gene's germline CDR1 is SNHLY and CDR2 FYNNEI. V dropped 0 bases and J dropped 6; count of bases not matched to a gene: 5. Written as DNA, the CDR3 is TGTGCCAGCAGTGAAGCCCAGGGGGTAATTCAGCCCCAGCATTTT. Protein sequence: CASSEAQGVIQPQHF.

In this sample, this clone turned up a few times. The chain uses TRBV6-5 and TRBJ1-3, with 7 bases matching TRBD1. The germline CDR1 and CDR2 sequences are MNHEY and SVGAGI. J was trimmed by 3 bases and V by 2 bases; bases with no gene match: 4. This CDR3 has 15 amino acids. In DNA form, the CDR3 reads TGTGCCAGCAGTTACCAGGGGGAGCGTGGAAACACCATATATTTT. This translates into CASSYQGERGNTIYF.